This entry lists 10 T cell receptor beta chains sequenced from one sample in a study of T-cell memory formation after mild COVID-19. One entry per CDR3 protein results from TCRdb running MiXCR on the 5' RACE reads. The data contain roughly 52,000 distinct CDR3 sequences, about 7.3% of them singletons. Sequencing input: PBMCs or a T cell subset sorted from them (not recorded which). Source of these receptors: a man younger than 35 who had mild COVID-19 (a few samples of this study predate the infection). Cell type and time point are not known.

This clonotype was recorded a few times. The CDR3 region is CASSQGTAGENQPQHF. In nucleotides, the CDR3 is TGCGCCAGCAGCCAAGGAACGGCGGGAGAGAATCAGCCCCAGCATTTT. V usage is TRBV4-1 and J usage is TRBJ1-5; D unclear. The V gene lost 1 base and the J gene lost 4 bases, with 14 bases spanning the gap. Germline CDR1 MGHRA, CDR2 YSYEKL. This CDR3 has 16 amino acids.

This clonotype showed up just a few times. The V call is TRBV6-5, the J call TRBJ2-3; D is unresolved. The V gene lost 8 bases and the J gene lost 7 bases, with 16 bases spanning the gap. The V gene's germline CDR1 is MNHEY and CDR2 SVGAGI. CDR3 size: 13 residues. CDR3 sequence: CASGSTEKNTQYF. Written as DNA, the CDR3 is TGTGCCAGCGGTTCGACGGAGAAAAATACGCAGTATTTT.

The CDR3 protein is CASSRGFRYTF. The CDR3 DNA follows: TGCGCCAGCAGCCGGGGGTTTCGCTACACCTTC. This sequence joins TRBV4-3 and TRBJ1-2, with D perhaps matching TRBD1 (5 bases). This CDR3 has 11 amino acids. V was shortened by 4 bases and J by 9 bases, with 9 bases between the two germline ends. Germline assignment: CDR1 LGHNA and CDR2 YSLEER.

V is TRBV12-3 or TRBV12-4 and J is TRBJ2-3; D is unclear. The CDR3 runs 12 residues. V lost 2 bases, J lost 6 bases, and 6 bases lay in between. The chain's CDR3 is CASSLSWDTQYF. Written as DNA, the CDR3 is TGTGCCAGCAGTTTAAGTTGGGATACGCAGTATTTT.

This clonotype was seen at least ten times. This sequence joins TRBV7-2 and TRBJ2-1, with TRBD2 matching 13 bases. The CDR3 extends over 14 amino acids. Trimming at V came to 5 bases and at J to 9 bases, leaving 4 bases not matched to a gene. Germline-derived CDR1 and CDR2 are SGHTA and FQGNSA. CDR3 residues: CASSLGLAGSEQFF. For the CDR3, the DNA is TGTGCCAGCAGCCTGGGACTAGCGGGGTCTGAGCAGTTCTTC. Using reference TRBV7-2 and TRBJ2-1 for the parts outside the CDR3, the full variable domain is GAGVSQSPSNKVTEKGKDVELRCDPISGHTALYWYRQSLGQGLEFLIYFQGNSAPDKSGLPSDRFSAERTGGSVSTLTIQRTQQEDSAVYLCASSLGLAGSEQFFGPGTRLTVL.

At least ten counts were recorded for this clonotype. V usage is TRBV18 and J usage is TRBJ2-3; D might be TRBD1 (6 bases). In germline, CDR1 is KGHSH, CDR2 LQKENI. The V end was cut by 6 bases, the J end by 8 bases, with 18 bases between. The CDR3 totals 14 residues. The CDR3 loop reads CASSPDMVGGTQYF. The CDR3, as DNA: TGTGCCAGCTCCCCGGACATGGTAGGGGGTACGCAGTATTTT.

Ten or more counts support this clonotype. This chain links TRBV4-2 with TRBJ2-3; possibly TRBD1 or TRBD2 for D (5 bases each). V was cut by 4 bases and J by 3 bases, with 11 bases left in between. Germline lookup yields CDR1 LGHNA and CDR2 YNFKEQ. The CDR3 runs to 14 residues. This chain's CDR3 is CASSPGRLTDTQYF. CDR3 sequence (DNA): TGTGCCAGCAGCCCGGGACGACTTACAGATACGCAGTATTTT.

The sample holds a few counts of this clonotype. V and J are TRBV20-1 and TRBJ1-1, with D perhaps matching TRBD1 (5 bases). The germline V gene encodes CDR1 DFQATT and CDR2 SNEGSKA (reference sequence). Trimming took off 0 bases at V and 4 bases at J, with 12 bases between the two ends. The CDR3 consists of 14 residues. The CDR3 sequence: CSARDRGGGTEAFF. As DNA, the CDR3 is TGCAGTGCTAGAGATCGGGGTGGGGGCACTGAAGCTTTCTTT.

This clonotype appeared a few times. The rearrangement links TRBV4-2 to TRBJ2-5; no reliable D call. V was shortened by 1 base and J by 4 bases, with 4 bases between the two germline ends. CDR1 is LGHNA, CDR2 YNFKEQ, per germline. The CDR3 extends over 12 amino acids. The CDR3 bases are TGTGCCAGCAGCCAAGGTATAGAGACCCAGTACTTC. Translated, it gives CASSQGIETQYF.

This clonotype has just a few counts. The J gene is TRBJ1-3, the V gene TRBV12-3 or TRBV12-4; D might be TRBD1 (5 bases). The CDR3 totals 11 residues. V lost 7 bases to trimming and J lost 9 bases, with 10 bases between them. In DNA form, the CDR3 reads TGTGCCAGCACTCTTGGGGGCACCATATATTTT. Translated: CASTLGGTIYF.